A selection of T cell receptor beta chains follows, all from one sample in a study of blood T cell repertoires in COVID-19. Profiled with immunoSEQ multiplex PCR; TCRdb holds only in-frame clones, not every one. The sample shows some 190,000 clones, roughly 88% of them seen only once. Sequenced input: peripheral blood. The receptors were sampled from a man older than 75 with COVID-19, enrolled during active disease. Each CDR3 is given with its conserved first and last residue. Each record gives: CDR3 length, J gene, V gene, clone size, D gene, CDR3 protein, CDR3 DNA. The D gene is left open where the match is weak. Size tells how often a clone was seen (once, few, many) or the class of an expanded clone, and some rows leave it out.

16	TRBJ2-3	TRBV3-1/TRBV3-2	once	TRBD2	CASSSVAGVRTDTQYF	TGTGCCAGCAGCTCTGTAGCGGGGGTGCGAACAGATACGCAGTATTTT
15	TRBJ2-1	TRBV19	.	TRBD2	CASSRTSGGANEQFF	TGTGCCAGTAGCAGGACTAGCGGGGGGGCCAATGAGCAGTTCTTC
19	TRBJ2-3	TRBV24-1	.	TRBD1	CATSDLWGQGTSGTDTQYF	TGTGCCACCAGTGATTTGTGGGGACAGGGGACGTCTGGCACAGATACGCAGTATTTT
14	TRBJ1-1	TRBV9	.	.	CASSVSGFNTEAFF	TGTGCCAGCAGCGTATCAGGGTTCAATACTGAAGCTTTCTTT
15	TRBJ2-5	TRBV4-1	.	TRBD2	CASSQGLAGQETQYF	TGCGCCAGCAGCCAGGGACTAGCGGGGCAAGAGACCCAGTACTTC
12	TRBJ1-1	TRBV19	.	.	CASSISREEAFF	TGTGCCAGTAGTATCTCTCGAGAAGAAGCTTTCTTT
19	TRBJ2-4	TRBV2	.	.	CASTPDPTDFILAKNIQYF	TGTGCCAGCACTCCGGACCCGACAGATTTTATTCTAGCCAAAAACATTCAGTACTTC
14	TRBJ1-4	TRBV10-2	.	TRBD1	CASSDRGWLEKLFF	TGCGCCAGCAGCGACAGGGGATGGCTAGAAAAACTGTTTTTT
13	TRBJ1-6	TRBV3-1/TRBV3-2	.	.	CATGERDNSPLHF	TGTGCCACCGGGGAGCGGGATAATTCACCCCTCCACTTT
15	TRBJ2-7	TRBV6-6	.	.	CASYRTGLGSYEQYF	TGTGCCAGTTACCGCACAGGGCTAGGCTCCTACGAGCAGTACTTC
15	TRBJ1-1	TRBV6-5	.	.	CASSYLDILNTEAFF	TGTGCCAGCAGTTACCTTGACATCTTGAACACTGAAGCTTTCTTT
13	TRBJ1-1	TRBV11-3	.	.	CASSLEQNTEAFF	TGTGCCAGCAGCTTAGAACAGAACACTGAAGCTTTCTTT
16	TRBJ1-1	TRBV7-9	.	TRBD1	CASSLALTGAVTEAFF	TGTGCCAGCAGCTTAGCCCTTACAGGGGCTGTCACTGAAGCTTTCTTT
14	TRBJ2-7	TRBV6-1	once	TRBD1	CASSESRGLYEQYF	TGTGCCAGCAGTGAATCCAGGGGGCTTTACGAGCAGTACTTC
12	TRBJ1-5	TRBV6-5	.	.	CASRRPNQPQHF	TGTGCCAGCAGGCGGCCCAATCAGCCCCAGCATTTT
12	TRBJ1-1	TRBV7-8	.	.	CASSQPDREAFF	TGTGCCAGCAGCCAACCTGACAGGGAAGCTTTCTTT
17	TRBJ1-6	TRBV6-1	.	.	CASSEIGWTLLNSPLHF	TGTGCCAGCAGTGAAATCGGTTGGACACTCCTTAATTCACCCCTCCACTTT
13	TRBJ2-1	TRBV9	.	.	CASSDSPYNEQFF	TGTGCCAGCAGCGACTCTCCCTACAATGAGCAGTTCTTC
14	TRBJ1-2	TRBV19	many	TRBD1	CATHATGEGYGYTF	TGTGCCACCCACGCGACAGGGGAGGGATATGGCTACACCTTC
13	TRBJ1-2	TRBV19	few	.	CASSIGLSFGYTF	TGTGCCAGTAGTATAGGGTTGAGTTTCGGCTACACCTTC
14	TRBJ2-7	TRBV5-1	.	TRBD1	CASSLGDRVYEQYF	TGCGCCAGCAGTTTGGGGGACAGGGTGTACGAGCAGTACTTC
13	TRBJ1-1	TRBV6-6	.	.	CASKTYRDTEAFF	TGTGCCAGCAAAACCTACAGGGACACTGAAGCTTTCTTT
15	TRBJ2-3	TRBV5-4	few	TRBD2	CASSTGLAGGDTQYF	TGTGCCAGCAGCACCGGACTAGCGGGGGGTGATACGCAGTATTTT
12	TRBJ1-2	TRBV3-1/TRBV3-2	.	.	CASSQTGYGYTF	TGTGCCAGCAGCCAAACAGGGTATGGCTACACCTTC
15	TRBJ1-4	TRBV6-5	.	TRBD1	CASSLWDRGGEKLFF	TGTGCCAGCAGTCTTTGGGACAGGGGGGGAGAAAAACTGTTTTTT
15	TRBJ1-2	TRBV19	.	.	CASSIEGTRNYGYTF	TGTGCCAGTAGTATAGAGGGGACTCGCAACTATGGCTACACCTTC
17	TRBJ1-6	TRBV27	.	.	CASSLSLRTGNNSPLHF	TGTGCCAGCAGTTTATCACTACGGACGGGGAATAATTCACCCCTCCACTTT
14	TRBJ2-2	TRBV5-8	.	.	CASGETRVPGELFF	TGTGCCAGCGGCGAGACCCGGGTACCCGGGGAGCTGTTTTTT
13	TRBJ2-3	TRBV10-3	.	.	CATVFREGDTQYF	TGTGCCACCGTGTTTCGGGAAGGAGATACGCAGTATTTT
13	TRBJ2-3	TRBV5-4	.	TRBD2	CASSMTSSGTQYF	TGTGCCAGCAGCATGACCTCTAGCGGGACGCAGTATTTT
15	TRBJ2-5	TRBV6-5	.	TRBD1	CASRETTGSQETQYF	TGTGCCAGCAGGGAGACGACAGGGAGTCAAGAGACCCAGTACTTC
16	TRBJ2-5	TRBV5-4	few	TRBD1	CASSSGTGYPQETQYF	TGTGCCAGCAGCTCCGGGACAGGGTACCCCCAAGAGACCCAGTACTTC
14	TRBJ1-5	TRBV7-8	.	.	CASSLGGGGQPQHF	TGTGCCAGCAGCCTAGGCGGGGGAGGTCAGCCCCAGCATTTT
12	TRBJ1-5	TRBV28	.	.	CASIRGSQPQHF	TGTGCCAGCATCCGGGGAAGTCAGCCCCAGCATTTT
12	TRBJ2-7	TRBV14	.	.	CASSQVSEKQYF	TGTGCCAGCAGCCAAGTCTCCGAGAAGCAGTACTTC
13	TRBJ2-5	TRBV5-4	.	TRBD2	CATKRGGPETQYF	TGTGCCACCAAGCGGGGGGGCCCAGAGACCCAGTACTTC
17	TRBJ2-1	TRBV5-1	.	TRBD2	CASSLGLAGSSYNEQFF	TGCGCCAGCAGCTTGGGACTAGCGGGGTCCTCCTACAATGAGCAGTTCTTC
15	TRBJ2-1	TRBV9	once	.	CASSVVAGGVDEQFF	TGTGCCAGCAGCGTAGTTGCGGGCGGGGTGGATGAGCAGTTCTTC
15	TRBJ1-2	TRBV3-1/TRBV3-2	.	TRBD1	CASSQDIQGGRGYTF	TGTGCCAGCAGCCAAGATATTCAGGGGGGTAGGGGCTACACCTTC
16	TRBJ1-4	TRBV19	.	.	CASSKGLKGLGEKLFF	TGTGCCAGTAGTAAGGGGTTAAAGGGACTCGGTGAAAAACTGTTTTTT
15	TRBJ1-1	TRBV18	.	TRBD1	CASSSQGAQGTEAFF	TGTGCCAGCTCATCACAGGGGGCGCAGGGGACTGAAGCTTTCTTT
15	TRBJ1-5	TRBV3-1/TRBV3-2	.	.	CASSQEEDGNQPQHF	TGTGCCAGCAGCCAAGAGGAGGACGGCAATCAGCCCCAGCATTTT
15	TRBJ2-2	TRBV7-2	.	TRBD2	CASTGGGANTGELFF	TGTGCCAGTACAGGCGGGGGAGCTAACACCGGGGAGCTGTTTTTT
14	TRBJ2-1	TRBV7-9	.	.	CASSLAHTGNEQFF	TGTGCCAGCAGCTTAGCGCATACGGGCAATGAGCAGTTCTTC
14	TRBJ1-2	TRBV5-4	.	.	CASSLGPDSYGYTF	TGTGCCAGCAGCTTGGGGCCGGACAGCTATGGCTACACCTTC
16	TRBJ1-2	TRBV25-1	.	.	CASSESPLGTSYGYTF	TGTGCCAGCAGTGAATCCCCGTTAGGGACTAGCTATGGCTACACCTTC
13	TRBJ2-2	TRBV11-3	once	TRBD2	CASTSKYTGELFF	TGTGCCTCGACTAGCAAATACACCGGGGAGCTGTTTTTT
17	TRBJ2-5	TRBV5-1	.	.	CASSLSVLSGSQETQYF	TGCGCCAGCAGCTTGTCAGTTCTGTCAGGGTCGCAAGAGACCCAGTACTTC
13	TRBJ1-2	TRBV18	.	.	CASSLPLNYGYTF	TGTGCCAGCTCACTACCACTTAACTATGGCTACACCTTC
16	TRBJ2-1	TRBV18	.	.	CASSRQDLRGNNEQFF	TGTGCCAGCTCACGACAGGATCTCCGAGGGAACAATGAGCAGTTCTTC
18	TRBJ2-6	TRBV2	.	.	CASRTTVSTVSGANVLTF	TGTGCCAGCCGGACCACGGTATCGACAGTCTCTGGGGCCAACGTCCTGACTTTC
15	TRBJ1-5	TRBV7-9	.	TRBD1	CASSGQGIGNQPQHF	TGTGCCAGCAGCGGACAGGGGATTGGCAATCAGCCCCAGCATTTT
13	TRBJ2-5	TRBV5-1	.	.	CASSFTGQETQYF	TGCGCCAGCAGCTTCACAGGACAAGAGACCCAGTACTTC